The text below deals with one T cell receptor beta chain. Its antigen remains unknown. Clones were read by immunoSEQ multiplex PCR, and TCRdb kept only the in-frame ones, dropping some. Among a few million clones listed, approximately 94% were seen once. Per germline, CDR1 SEHNR and CDR2 FQNEAQ (reference sequence). The V and J ends lost 10 bases and 2 bases, in that order; junction bases with no gene match: 10. The CDR3 has 14 amino acids. The data originate from a study of shared clonotypes between healthy human individuals. Study-wide results and limits: Sorted-subset sequencing was shown by rarefaction to be incomplete despite large depth. An anticipated effect of sequencing depth on clonotype sharing among donors was recognized. The diversity represented, both genetic and in exposure history, was limited by few donors. Generation probabilities of non-shared clonotypes were lower (relative to those shared by all four donors).

The clonotype comes from a man younger than 35 in good health. The material sequenced was naive CD4+ T cells sorted from blood. As to subset: CD45RA+ positively selected. The chain links TRBV7-9 to TRBJ1-1; 7 bases are shared with TRBD1. The CDR3 region is CATVLTGTNTEAFF. In DNA, the CDR3 is TGTGCCACCGTGCTGACAGGGACCAACACTGAAGCTTTCTTT. The complete variable domain, with remaining parts taken from reference TRBV7-9 and TRBJ1-1, reads DTGVSQNPRHKITKRGQNVTFRCDPISEHNRLYWYRQTLGQGPEFLTYFQNEAQLEKSRLLSDRFSAERPKGSFSTLEIQRTEQGDSAMYLCATVLTGTNTEAFFGQGTRLTVV.